The clone carrying this TCR beta chain was counted a few times. Its antigen is undetermined. This CDR3 region has 18 residues. The germline CDR1 and CDR2 sequences are SGDLS and YYNGEE. The V segment lost 4 bases and the J segment 0 bases; nucleotides outside the gene matches: 15. TCRdb processed the RT-PCR reads anew with MiXCR; each CDR3 protein has one entry. This sample yields about 530,000 distinct CDR3 sequences, of which about an eighth are seen a single time; around 13% belongs to the top ten. These data are taken from a study of response to subunit inactivated influenza vaccine. Study conclusions and caveats: The study's authors posited that every seasonal influenza vaccination enlists few new T cells.

The chain carries TRBV9 and TRBJ1-1, with 7 bases matching TRBD1. The sample in question was PBMCs from blood, obtained 40 to 50 days after vaccination. This receptor was identified in a man aged 50 to 60 who received an inactivated influenza vaccine. CDR3 bases: TGTGCCAGCAGCCCCGCTGGGACAGCCCCTCTACTGAACACTGAAGCTTTCTTT. This encodes CASSPAGTAPLLNTEAFF.